These 16 T cell receptor beta chains were sequenced from one sample in a study of Graves' ophthalmopathy and Graves' hyperthyroidism. Amplification of TCR beta CDR3 regions used RNA transcripts. Investigators did first-round RT-PCR with HTBI primers, then second-round multiplex PCR. TCRdb used MiXCR to reprocess the multiplex PCR reads, holding one entry per CDR3 protein. Among 580,000 or so distinct CDR3 sequences, 35% to 40% were seen once, and the ten largest hold roughly 4.5%. Sequencing was performed on peripheral blood or thyroid tissue (not recorded which). Receptors were obtained from an adult man with Graves' hyperthyroidism.

About this clonotype itself: A much larger clone is a single base away; this may be a read error. The chain couples TRBV7-3 to TRBJ2-3, with D uncertain. The V gene lost 1 base and the J gene lost 4 bases, with 3 bases spanning the gap. The CDR3 extends over 12 amino acids. Germline V gene data show CDR1 as SGHTA and CDR2 as FQGTGA. CDR3 in amino acids: CASSLRSDTQYF. DNA for the CDR3: TGTGCCAGCAGCTTAAGGTCAGATACGCAGTATTTT.

This clonotype has at least ten counts. This chain joins TRBV20-1 and TRBJ1-6; tentatively, D is TRBD1 (5 bases). The germline gives CDR1 DFQATT, CDR2 SNEGSKA (reference sequence). There are 16 residues in the CDR3. Trimming removed 1 base at V and 7 bases at J, with 17 bases between. CDR3 amino acids: CSARGGLRGGNSPLHF. CDR3 DNA sequence: TGCAGTGCTAGAGGGGGACTAAGGGGAGGGAATTCACCCCTCCACTTT.

The chain combines TRBV7-2 with TRBJ1-2; 8 bases fit TRBD1. Germline CDR1 reads SGHTA; CDR2 reads FQGNSA. V gave up 3 bases and J gave up 8 bases; unmatched junction bases: 8. This CDR3 is built from 14 residues. The CDR3 nucleotides are TGTGCCAGCAGCTTGAGGCAGGGGGCCTGGGGCTACACCTTC. Its translation is CASSLRQGAWGYTF.

CDR3 residues: CASSSGTSGKQETQYF. CDR3 nucleotide sequence: TGTGCCAGCAGCTCCGGGACTAGCGGGAAGCAAGAGACCCAGTACTTC. This chain connects TRBV7-2 to TRBJ2-5, with 13 bases aligning to TRBD2. Germline V gives CDR1 SGHTA, CDR2 FQGNSA. The CDR3 has 16 amino acids. Unmatched junction bases numbered 4, after V lost 4 bases and J lost 2 bases.

The sample holds a few counts of this clonotype. The chain couples TRBV20-1 to TRBJ1-5; 12 bases are shared with TRBD1. V shed 6 bases and J 0 bases; nucleotides not matched to a gene: 6. This CDR3 is built from 16 residues. Looked up from germline, CDR1 is DFQATT and CDR2 is SNEGSKA (reference sequence). In DNA form, the CDR3 reads TGCAGTGCCCGGGACAGGGGGCCCTATAGCAATCAGCCCCAGCATTTT. It translates to CSARDRGPYSNQPQHF.

There are many counts of this clonotype. The rearrangement joins TRBV9 to TRBJ2-5; 14 nucleotides line up with TRBD2. V lost 3 bases and J lost 1; bases outside the gene matches: 5. Germline V gene sequence: CDR1 SGDLS, CDR2 YYNGEE. This CDR3 comprises 17 residues. CDR3 in DNA: TGTGCCAGCAGCGCCGGGACTAGCGGGGGACTCCAAGAGACCCAGTACTTC. Its protein is CASSAGTSGGLQETQYF.

This clonotype was seen repeatedly, ten times or more. J is TRBJ1-1 and V is TRBV6-6; D is undetermined. The V end lost 6 bases, the J end lost 1 base, and 12 bases lay between the germline ends. The CDR3 is 14 residues long. Germline CDR1 MNHNY, CDR2 SVGAGI (reference sequence). In nucleotides, the CDR3 is TGTGCCAGCAGCAACCACGGAGCGAACACTGAAGCTTTCTTT. It translates to CASSNHGANTEAFF.

The chain couples TRBV6-5 to TRBJ1-4; TRBD1 aligns across 7 bases. V was pared by 3 bases and J by 7 bases, with 5 bases of the junction left unmatched. This CDR3 has 14 residues. CDR1 is MNHEY and CDR2 is SVGAGI in the germline V gene. This CDR3 is CASSYGGGGEKLFF. The CDR3 nucleotides are TGTGCCAGCAGTTATGGAGGGGGCGGTGAAAAACTGTTTTTT.

This clonotype has ten or more counts. The genes are TRBV19 and TRBJ1-2; D ambiguous. CDR1 and CDR2 (germline): LNHDA, SQIVND (reference sequence). The germline V and J ends were trimmed by 8 bases and 1 base, with 8 bases remaining between them. This CDR3 has 12 amino acids. This chain's CDR3 is CASQRSNYGYTF. For the CDR3, the DNA is TGTGCCAGTCAGCGAAGTAACTATGGCTACACCTTC.

J is TRBJ2-7 and V is TRBV29-1, with D possibly matching TRBD2 (6 bases). This CDR3 comprises 15 residues. The germline gives CDR1 SQVTM, CDR2 ANQGSEA. Trimming pared 0 bases from V and 5 bases from J, leaving 17 bases between. The CDR3 DNA sequence: TGCAGCGTTGAAGAGGTCCCGGGAGTTTGGAACGAGCAGTACTTC. Encoded protein: CSVEEVPGVWNEQYF.

This sequence joins TRBV20-1 and TRBJ1-5; 7 nucleotides agree with TRBD1. CDR3 length: 14 residues. Germline V gene data show CDR1 as DFQATT and CDR2 as SNEGSKA (reference sequence). For the CDR3, the DNA is TGCAGCGAACTACAGGGGACGAACAATCAGCCCCAGCATTTT. Its protein is CSELQGTNNQPQHF.

The V call is TRBV20-1, the J call TRBJ2-3; TRBD2 aligns across 10 bases. With 5 bases clipped from V and 0 bases from J, the junction kept 5 bases outside the gene matches. This CDR3 comprises 15 residues. Per the germline V gene, CDR1 is DFQATT and CDR2 is SNEGSKA (reference sequence). The CDR3 loop is CSAESGGDSTDTQYF. The CDR3 coding sequence is TGCAGTGCTGAAAGCGGGGGGGATAGCACAGATACGCAGTATTTT.

Only a few counts were recorded for this clonotype. The chain couples TRBV24-1 to TRBJ2-1, with 9 bases identical to TRBD1. The CDR3 loop spans 16 amino acids. The V gene end was trimmed by 2 bases and the J gene end by 5 bases; junction bases not matched to a gene: 6. The germline gives CDR1 KGHDR, CDR2 SFDVKD. CDR3 sequence (DNA): TGTGCCACCAGTGATTCAACAGGGGGCAGTAACAATGAGCAGTTCTTC. Its protein is CATSDSTGGSNNEQFF.

At least ten counts were recorded for this clonotype. The chain is built from TRBV7-8 and TRBJ1-6; TRBD1 might be the D (5 bases). This CDR3 has 14 amino acids. Germline assignment: CDR1 SGHVS and CDR2 FQNEAQ. Trimming cost V 1 base and J 10 bases, with 11 bases left between them. DNA of the CDR3: TGTGCCAGCAGCTTAGTTGGGAGGGACTCACCCCTCCACTTT. Protein product: CASSLVGRDSPLHF.

A remark on this clonotype: The junction departs from the called germline gene at one end, perhaps through a read error. This sequence joins TRBV10-3 and TRBJ2-5, with 8 bases aligning to TRBD2. The CDR3 is 14 amino acids. Germline CDR1 reads ENHRY; CDR2 reads SYGVKD. This CDR3 is CASSELAVQETQYF. The CDR3, as DNA: TGTGCCAGCAGTGAACTAGCGGTCCAAGAGACCCAGTACTTC.

Turning to this clonotype: A read error may be the cause here, since a much bigger clone is one base away. The V gene is TRBV6-1, the J gene TRBJ2-7, with 7 nucleotides matching TRBD1. The CDR3 has 15 amino acids. Germline lookup yields CDR1 MNHNS and CDR2 SASEGT. Unmatched junction bases numbered 16, after V lost 8 bases and J lost 6 bases. The CDR3 sequence is CASARNRDRTCEQYF. The CDR3 DNA sequence: TGTGCCAGCGCCAGAAACCGGGACAGAACCTGCGAGCAGTACTTC.